This entry lists 2 T cell receptor beta chains sequenced from one sample in a study of Ad26.COV2.S vaccination and SARS-CoV-2 variants. Treatment specified: some 20 received Ad26.COV2.S at low or high dose, single or two shots; roughly five received placebo; per-sample allocation not given. Sample collection was performed on day 63 after the first vaccine or placebo injection. The data were produced by immunoSEQ multiplex PCR, yet TCRdb's version contains in-frame clones alone and is incomplete. This sample has about 330,000 clones, with almost 90% found just once. The source was peripheral blood, collected in a trial of Ad26.COV2.S vaccine versus placebo. These receptors were taken from a person between 18 and 59 years old who received the Ad26.COV2.S COVID-19 vaccine or a placebo.

The chain recombines TRBV6-1 with TRBJ1-5, with TRBD1 as a possible D gene (5 bases). Germline CDR1 is MNHNS and CDR2 is SASEGT. V was cut by 3 bases and J by 6 bases, with 18 bases left in between. The CDR3 loop spans 16 amino acids. CDR3 residues: CASSDLELGPSQPQHF. The CDR3 bases are TGTGCCAGCAGTGATCTCGAGTTGGGGCCCAGTCAGCCCCAGCATTTT.

J is TRBJ2-6 and V is TRBV19, with TRBD1 as a possible D gene (5 bases). This CDR3 spans 17 amino acids. The germline V gene encodes CDR1 LNHDA and CDR2 SQIVND (reference sequence). V was shortened by 5 bases and J by 0 bases, with 14 bases between the two germline ends. The CDR3 DNA is TGTGCCAGTAGTCCCCTGCAGGGTAACTCTGGGGCCAACGTCCTGACTTTC. Protein sequence: CASSPLQGNSGANVLTF. Full variable domain (remainder filled in from reference TRBV19 and TRBJ2-6): DGGITQSPKYLFRKEGQNVTLSCEQNLNHDAMYWYRQDPGQGLRLIYYSQIVNDFQKGDIAEGYSVSREKKESFPLTVTSAQKNPTAFYLCASSPLQGNSGANVLTFGAGSRLTVL.